One sample yielded the 8 T cell receptor beta chains listed below, sequenced in a study of CD8+ T cells in alopecia areata. As for treatment: oral pan-JAK inhibitor, 5-10 mg twice daily. It was cDNA, reverse transcribed from extracted RNA, that served as the sequencing template. Sequencing was performed with immunoSEQ multiplex PCR; in TCRdb, only in-frame clones are kept and a portion is missing. The sample has approximately 210,000 clones; 64% are singletons. The sample consisted of CD4+ T cells sorted from blood, taken at week 4, from a patient treated with tofacitinib. The origin of the receptors is a human donor with alopecia areata.

This clone showed up just once. This chain connects TRBV27 to TRBJ1-4, with D tentatively TRBD1 (5 bases). The CDR3 extends over 14 amino acids. V lost 8 bases and J 8 bases, leaving 18 bases between the germline ends. Germline V gene data show CDR1 as MNHEY and CDR2 as SMNVEV (reference sequence). The CDR3, as DNA: TGTGCCAGCCGTTCCGGCAGGGCAAGGGAAAAACTGTTTTTT. The encoded protein is CASRSGRAREKLFF.

The chain employs TRBV25-1 and TRBJ1-2; weak D call: TRBD1 (5 bases). This CDR3 spans 13 amino acids. The germline gives CDR1 MGHDK, CDR2 SYGVNS. V was shortened by 8 bases and J by 5 bases, with 15 bases between the two germline ends. DNA of the CDR3: TGTGCCAGCCAAGGGGCAGGTACTTATGGCTACACCTTC. It specifies CASQGAGTYGYTF.

The rearrangement uses TRBV7-9 and TRBJ1-6; 7 bases align to TRBD1. The germline V gene encodes CDR1 SEHNR and CDR2 FQNEAQ (reference sequence). Losses at the gene ends were 4 bases for V and 8 bases for J; bases not matched to a gene: 14. The CDR3 length is 17 residues. The CDR3 DNA reads as TGTGCCAGCAGCTCCCCAGGGGGTAACGTCGTTGATTCACCCCTCCACTTT. The encoded protein is CASSSPGGNVVDSPLHF.

The rearrangement joins TRBV5-1 to TRBJ1-1; 7 bases align to TRBD1. The V segment lost 4 bases and the J segment 2 bases; nucleotides outside the gene matches: 11. CDR3 length equals 16 residues. Germline V gene lookup returns CDR1 SGHRS and CDR2 YFSETQ. This CDR3 is CASSPTTGTENTEAFF. CDR3 bases: TGCGCCAGCAGCCCTACAACCGGGACAGAAAACACTGAAGCTTTCTTT. The variable domain in full, with the rest retrieved from reference TRBV5-1 and TRBJ1-1, is KAGVTQTPRYLIKTRGQQVTLSCSPISGHRSVSWYQQTPGQGLQFLFEYFSETQRNKGNFPGRFSGRQFSNSRSEMNVSTLELGDSALYLCASSPTTGTENTEAFFGQGTRLTVV.

The genes are TRBV12-5 and TRBJ1-6, with D maybe TRBD1 (5 bases). Germline V gene data show CDR1 as LGHNT and CDR2 as FRNRAP. This CDR3 has 13 residues. Trimming took 8 bases from V and 9 from J, leaving 14 bases between them. The CDR3 nucleotides read TGTGCTAGTACAGCAGGGAATCGTTCACCCCTCCACTTT. It encodes CASTAGNRSPLHF.

This clone showed up just a few times. The chain recombines TRBV19 with TRBJ1-2, with a possible D match to TRBD1 (5 bases). CDR1 LNHDA and CDR2 SQIVND come from the germline V gene (reference sequence). V lost 6 bases, J lost 8 bases, and 16 bases lay in between. The CDR3 totals 13 residues. CDR3 DNA sequence: TGTGCCAGTAGCAGCCACGACAGCAAAGGCTACACCTTC. Its protein product is CASSSHDSKGYTF.

The J gene is TRBJ1-1, the V gene TRBV7-2, with a possible D match to TRBD1 (5 bases). The V and J ends lost 5 bases and 5 bases respectively, with 9 bases between them. Looked up from germline, CDR1 is SGHTA and CDR2 is FQGNSA. The CDR3 has 12 residues. Here the CDR3 DNA reads TGTGCCAGCAGCCACGAGGGGACTGAAGCTTTCTTT. Translated: CASSHEGTEAFF. Together with reference TRBV7-2 and TRBJ1-1, the CDR3 gives the full variable domain: GAGVSQSPSNKVTEKGKDVELRCDPISGHTALYWYRQSLGQGLEFLIYFQGNSAPDKSGLPSDRFSAERTGGSVSTLTIQRTQQEDSAVYLCASSHEGTEAFFGQGTRLTVV.

As DNA, the CDR3 is TGTGCCAGCAGCTTGGGTCTTCACGGGGAGCTGTTTTTT. Encoded protein: CASSLGLHGELFF. This chain links TRBV11-3 with TRBJ2-2; D is undetermined. V shed 3 bases and J shed 7 bases, with 9 bases lying between them. CDR1 SGHNT and CDR2 YENEEA come from the germline V gene. This CDR3 region has 13 residues.